This T cell receptor (beta chain) is drawn from a study of cytomegalovirus exposure and HLA in healthy donors (dated 2017 in TCRdb). Study-wide context: According to an earlier analysis of several hundred of the donors, 150 million to 200 million T cells yielded 117 million unique TCR beta sequences and approximately 280 Gb of sequence data. An early release covering about 600 HLA-typed donors comprised approximately 300 gigabases of sequencing data and around 80 million unique TCR sequences. Among the roughly 400 genotyped donors, approximately 77% belonged to the genetic ancestry cluster associated with self-reported Caucasian donors. The study aimed to test whether cataloging public T cell receptors could reveal signatures of past pathogen exposure. The study used immunosequencing to profile the T cell repertoires of several hundred subjects and linked those repertoires to cytomegalovirus serostatus. A separate validation cohort of about 110 different subjects was used in addition to the 666-subject first cohort. The study combined high-throughput TCR immunosequencing, statistical association of individual TCRs with disease status, and machine learning to predict cytomegalovirus infection status. A later analysis re-analyzed previously published TCR beta repertoires from 600 to 850 donors and added high-resolution HLA genotyping to study TCR occurrence patterns. Rather than drawing on any new phenotypic data, the later analysis identified candidate immune exposures from TCR beta sequences and the way those sequences occurred across donors. In an earlier analysis of 587 of the donors, high-throughput TCR beta sequencing was used to judge whether each TCR beta V gene segment behaved as functional or pseudogenic. Donor age, sex, ethnicity and CMV serostatus were compiled alongside the repertoire data. Genome-wide SNP genotypes for about 65% of the roughly 700 donors were used in a later genetic analysis, which treated that subset as a discovery cohort. All discovery cohort repertoires had been generated using a single sequencing platform. HLA typing covered class I and class II loci at four-digit resolution. Typing coverage varied by locus: roughly 620-640 donors for A, B, C, DRB1 and DQB1; more than 500 for DQA1; over 600 for DPA1; more than 450 for DPB1. Four to six DR-DQ haplotypes were handled as single units for association and clustering, since linkage in the cohort was strong. Across around 400 genotyped donors of the cohort, an average of approximately 240,000 unique TCR beta nucleotide sequences per donor were sequenced, and around 20% of those sequences were non-productive. General study outcomes and caveats: Fewer than 20 rarely observed V segments, including chromosome 9 orphons, were excluded from the earlier analysis of just under 600 of the donors because counts were too low. Several of the top co-occurrence clusters appeared to be linked to parvovirus B19, influenza, CMV and Epstein-Barr virus, according to a later analysis. Strong co-occurrence of HLA alleles, especially DR and DQ, made assigning TCR associations to individual alleles difficult. This cohort had only TCR beta chains sequenced, and the lack of alpha or paired-chain data limited which features could be detected. The classifier was reported to diagnose cytomegalovirus status with high specificity and sensitivity in both the original and validation cohorts. A later analysis found that TCR association rates varied across HLA loci, with DRB1 alleles showing the most associated TCRs and HLA-C alleles the fewest. In a later analysis, HLA-associated TCR beta chains showed more clonal expansion and lower generation probabilities than non-associated chains that were equally common. Broadly in line with IMGT annotations, most TCR beta V segments showed up in productive rearrangements about 90% or about 30% of the time in an earlier analysis of roughly 590 of the donors. A later genetic analysis associated a missense DCLRE1C variant with V-gene and J-gene trimming of TCR beta chains, and an independent cohort replicated the association. Most CMV-associated TCR beta chains appeared to be HLA-restricted in a later analysis, and the HLA associations seemed to be driven largely by CMV exposure. The sequencing pipeline was judged likely to have produced a cluster of highly shared sequence variants as a technical artifact. In a later genetic analysis, fewer N-insertions in productive TCRs were reported among donors in an Asian-associated ancestry cluster than the 666-donor mean. While some public TCRs were present in many individuals, most TCR sequences turned up only very rarely across donors. Because some donors lacked HLA typing at each locus, the association tests relied only on the typed subset. Presence/absence analyses assumed roughly uniform sequencing depth across donors, an assumption that may not hold. Correlated functional status among segregating V segments might reflect linkage disequilibrium, but an unknown experimental factor could not be ruled out. In vitro tests confirmed that a few of the cytomegalovirus-associated TCR beta chains recognize cytomegalovirus antigens. A further reported finding was that TCR beta sequences accurately predicted the HLA-A and HLA-B alleles for most subjects in the first cohort. A later analysis associated 16,951 TCR beta sequences with specific HLA alleles at a false discovery rate of 0.05. It was suggested by the authors that the approach could potentially be generalized to other disease states and immunological phenotypes. The study gave a list of under 200 TCR beta chains associated with cytomegalovirus. For the cohort, immune exposure information was limited to CMV serostatus. Some IMGT-functional V segments, including TRBV6-2 and TRBV6-3, could not be distinguished by the 87-base-pair reads and were therefore excluded.

The table lists this clone with a few counts. The clone's antigen remains unknown. No per-base quality is available; no much larger clone lies one base away. Library preparation was by the immunoSEQ multiplex PCR assay. The multiplex PCR relied on a mix of 60 forward primers for TCR Vbeta segments and 13 reverse primers for TCR Jbeta segments. A multiplex PCR assay on genomic DNA amplified the CDR3 region of rearranged TCR beta genes. Amplified TCR beta libraries were sequenced as 87-base-pair reads on the Illumina HiSeq System. Per the original workflow: In a later analysis, 77 million or so unique TCR beta chains were counted across the roughly 670 repertoires, and roughly 11 million of these chains were shared by at least two donors. A nearest-neighbor algorithm error-corrected the raw reads and collapsed the reads into unique sequences, merging closely related sequences to remove PCR and sequencing errors. To assign V, D and J gene segments, CDR3 sequences were aligned to IMGT reference sequences. For a sequence to be retained, a match of at least six nucleotides to both a V gene segment and a J gene segment was required. A rearrangement counted as productive if the CDR3 had no stop codons and remained in frame with V and J, and every other rearrangement counted as non-productive. CDR3 was defined according to IMGT convention as the region running from the second conserved V-encoded cysteine to the conserved J-encoded phenylalanine. In an earlier analysis of more than 550 of the donors, sequences lacking an unambiguous match to a single V gene segment were excluded. In an earlier analysis of approximately 500 of the donors, a V segment was called functional when productive rearrangements were above 56.7%, and segregating when the standard deviation between donors exceeded 5%. A statistical classification framework was built to diagnose cytomegalovirus status from the catalog of TCR beta chain sequences. V and J gene assignment, in a later analysis, came from comparing TCR nucleotide sequences with IMGT/GENE-DB human TR gene sequences. Using the TCRdist pipeline, a later analysis assigned CDR3 sequences along with most-parsimonious VDJ recombination scenarios. A later analysis defined each TCR beta chain by its CDR3 amino acid sequence plus V-gene family, and excluded reads lacking a unique V-gene family. To address suspected cross-contamination and a sequencing artifact, a later analysis removed roughly 640 highly shared, low-generation-probability nucleotide sequences. In a later analysis, a clonal expansion index was calculated for each public chain from normalized within-repertoire ranks of inferred template counts. In a later analysis, generation probabilities were computed with a VDJ recombination model fitted to out-of-frame rearrangements, and the resulting probabilities were checked against IGoR. A later analysis scored TCR-TCR, TCR-HLA and TCR-CMV co-occurrence with hypergeometric tests, applying a repertoire-size bias correction to TCR pairs. To estimate false discovery rates, a later analysis permuted the HLA or CMV assignments 20 times. A later analysis grouped co-occurring TCRs with DBSCAN, adding TCRdist sequence similarity when clustering within HLA-allele-positive subsets. For co-occurrence clustering, repertoires with fewer than 30,000 or more than 120,000 public chains were excluded, along with roughly 5 repertoires with anomalous nucleotide sharing. What TCRdb holds here is the immuneACCESS table cut down to in-frame rearrangements. Part of the clones is not present; checked against another copy, under half of the missing clones reflect an unresolved V gene, and the others are unexplained. The V and J calls and clone size were taken over from that table, and D and trimming were inferred from the DNA. In all, the sample holds over 75,000 clones, and around 64% of those were seen once. The ten largest account for roughly 2.1% of the sample.

The cohort consisted of some 730 healthy bone marrow donors. All cohort members were sampled while nominally healthy, although unrecorded immune exposures were likely present. Of the 610 or so cohort members, approximately 280 had positive CMV serostatus and 350 to 400 had negative CMV serostatus, and CMV serostatus was not recorded for the donor. A peripheral blood sample was collected from each donor, and TCR beta sequencing was performed on peripheral blood mononuclear cells. Genomic DNA was extracted from the blood cell samples with the Qiagen DNeasy Blood Extraction Kit. The CDR3 starts with the cysteine, ends with the phenylalanine, and has 12 residues. The DNA shown is the 36-base CDR3, in frame from base 1. Per the germline V gene, SGHAT is the CDR1 and FQNNGV is the CDR2. V is cut by 4 bases and J by 6 bases, and the space between the germline ends is 9 bases.

The rearranged segments are TRBV11-2 and TRBJ1-2; the D gene cannot be resolved reliably. The clonotype originates from a human donor in good health. The specimen sequenced was PBMCs. The CDR3 protein: CASSYEGNGYTF. The DNA reads TGTGCCAGCAGCTATGAGGGTAATGGCTACACCTTC.